These 12 T cell receptor beta chains came from one sample sequenced in a study of T-cell memory formation after mild COVID-19. TCRdb reprocessed the 5' RACE reads via MiXCR and lists one record per CDR3 protein. The sample records about 130,000 distinct CDR3 sequences, approximately 15% being singletons. The sequenced material came from PBMCs or a T cell subset sorted from them (not recorded which). The receptors shown here come from a man in his late teens or twenties who had mild COVID-19 (a few samples of this study predate the infection). Cell type and time point are not known.

This sequence joins TRBV19 and TRBJ2-1; TRBD2 aligns across 7 bases. CDR3 size: 14 residues. Germline V gives CDR1 LNHDA, CDR2 SQIVND (reference sequence). The trim removed 4 bases at V and 15 bases at J, leaving 15 bases unmatched. CDR3 amino acids: CASSNSFLRGIWFF. The CDR3 coding sequence is TGTGCCAGTAGTAATTCGTTCCTGCGGGGGATTTGGTTCTTC.

This clonotype has just a few counts. V usage is TRBV6-2 or TRBV6-3 and J usage is TRBJ2-1; D may be TRBD2 (6 bases). The V and J ends lost 4 bases and 1 base respectively, with 8 bases between them. This CDR3 contains 14 residues. Germline CDR1 and CDR2: MNHEY and SVGEGT. CDR3 in amino acids: CASSSGGSYNEQFF. The CDR3 nucleotides are TGTGCCAGCAGTTCCGGGGGTTCCTACAATGAGCAGTTCTTC.

There are a few counts of this clonotype. The rearrangement joins TRBV4-1 to TRBJ1-5; D is unclear. This CDR3 has 14 amino acids. Germline-derived CDR1 and CDR2 are MGHRA and YSYEKL. Trimming shortened V by 4 bases and J by 3 bases, and 10 bases separated the two germline ends. CDR3 DNA: TGCGCCAGCAGCCGATGGGCCGACAATCAGCCCCAGCATTTT. Translated: CASSRWADNQPQHF.

This clonotype was counted only a few times. One end of the junction is discordant with germline, which a read error may explain. This chain links TRBV7-7 with TRBJ2-3; no firm D call. The CDR3 covers 14 residues. The V gene's germline CDR1 is SSHAT and CDR2 FNYEAQ (reference sequence). CDR3 in DNA: TGTGCTAGCAGCTTAGGCCCTGACACAGATACGCAGTATTTT. Its protein is CASSLGPDTDTQYF.

This chain links TRBV4-1 with TRBJ2-3; D is perhaps TRBD1 or TRBD2 (5 bases each). CDR3 length equals 16 residues. Germline CDR1 and CDR2: MGHRA and YSYEKL. Trimming stripped 4 bases from V and 3 bases from J, with 17 bases between. CDR3 sequence: CASSPSTGLRTDTQYF. CDR3 DNA sequence: TGCGCCAGCAGCCCCTCCACGGGGCTCAGGACAGATACGCAGTATTTT.

The chain has TRBV7-9 and TRBJ1-4; maybe TRBD1 (5 bases). The germline V and J ends were trimmed by 6 bases and 8 bases, with 19 bases remaining between them. The CDR3 runs to 15 residues. Germline V lookup: CDR1 SEHNR, CDR2 FQNEAQ (reference sequence). CDR3 loop: CASRYGPDGDEKLFF. The CDR3 DNA is TGTGCCAGCAGGTACGGGCCCGACGGGGACGAAAAACTGTTTTTT.

The DNA of the CDR3 is TGCGCCAGCAGCACCGCTCAGGGGCCAGATACGCAGTATTTT. This sequence encodes CASSTAQGPDTQYF. The V call is TRBV5-1, the J call TRBJ2-3; TRBD1 is a possible D gene (6 bases). Germline lookup yields CDR1 SGHRS and CDR2 YFSETQ. Trimming removed 4 bases at V and 4 bases at J, with 13 bases between. The CDR3 is 14 residues long.

This clonotype ranks as medium-sized (0.01 to 0.1%). The rearrangement links TRBV3-1 to TRBJ1-4; D not resolved. Germline V lookup: CDR1 LGHDT, CDR2 YNNKEL (reference sequence). The V end lost 4 bases, the J end lost 11 bases, and 8 bases lay between the germline ends. CDR3 size: 11 residues. The CDR3 loop is CASSPGGKLFF. CDR3 nucleotide sequence: TGTGCCAGCAGCCCGGGTGGGAAACTGTTTTTT.

The chain has TRBV11-2 and TRBJ2-1, with 10 positions matching TRBD1. From germline, CDR1 is SGHAT and CDR2 FQNNGV. V lost 6 bases and J lost 2; bases outside the gene matches: 4. CDR3 length: 15 amino acids. The CDR3 DNA follows: TGTGCCAGCAGTCGGGACAGGGGTACCTACAATGAGCAGTTCTTC. This encodes CASSRDRGTYNEQFF. Using reference TRBV11-2 and TRBJ2-1 for the parts outside the CDR3, the full variable domain is EAGVAQSPRYKIIEKRQSVAFWCNPISGHATLYWYQQILGQGPKLLIQFQNNGVVDDSQLPKDRFSAERLKGVDSTLKIQPAKLEDSAVYLCASSRDRGTYNEQFFGPGTRLTVL.

The V call is TRBV18, the J call TRBJ2-5; D might be TRBD1 or TRBD2, each matching 5 bases. CDR3 length: 14 residues. Looked up from germline, CDR1 is KGHSH and CDR2 is LQKENI. The V end was cut by 3 bases, the J end by 5 bases, with 13 bases between. CDR3 protein: CASSPRRDGETQYF. CDR3 bases: TGTGCCAGCTCACCGCGAAGGGACGGGGAGACCCAGTACTTC.

For the CDR3, the DNA is TGTGCCAGCAGCCCGCCAGGGGAGACCCAGTACTTC. It encodes CASSPPGETQYF. The chain employs TRBV7-2 and TRBJ2-5; a weak D match, TRBD1 (5 bases). The V end was cut by 5 bases, the J end by 5 bases, with 9 bases between. Germline CDR1 reads SGHTA; CDR2 reads FQGNSA. CDR3 size: 12 residues. Supplemented by reference TRBV7-2 and TRBJ2-5, the full variable domain reads GAGVSQSPSNKVTEKGKDVELRCDPISGHTALYWYRQSLGQGLEFLIYFQGNSAPDKSGLPSDRFSAERTGGSVSTLTIQRTQQEDSAVYLCASSPPGETQYFGPGTRLLVL.

This clonotype was observed many times. The chain carries TRBV4-2 and TRBJ1-1; D may be TRBD1 (5 bases). Between the trimmed V and J ends, which lost 3 bases and 2 bases, there was a span of 13 bases. The CDR3 length is 15 residues. The germline V gene has CDR1 LGHNA and CDR2 YNFKEQ. CDR3 sequence: CASSHGGVSNTEAFF. The CDR3 DNA reads TGTGCCAGCAGCCATGGAGGGGTTAGTAACACTGAAGCTTTCTTT.